Below, 16 T cell receptor beta chains from the same sample are listed, as sequenced in a study of T-cell memory formation after mild COVID-19. MiXCR, applied by TCRdb to the 5' RACE reads, yields one record per CDR3 protein. The sample carries 550,000 to 600,000 distinct CDR3 sequences, approximately 21% recorded once. Sequences were obtained from PBMCs or a T cell subset sorted from them (not recorded which). These TCRs come from an adult woman who had mild COVID-19 (a few samples of this study predate the infection). Cell type and time point are not known.

This clonotype was recorded a few times. The chain employs TRBV7-2 and TRBJ2-1; TRBD2 agrees at 10 bases. After removal of 2 bases from V and 6 bases from J, the junction contained 10 bases not matched to a gene. This CDR3 has 17 residues. Germline loops: CDR1 SGHTA, CDR2 FQGNSA. CDR3 sequence (DNA): TGTGCCAGCAGCTTAACCTCCGGGACTAGCGTGCTCAATGAGCAGTTCTTC. This sequence encodes CASSLTSGTSVLNEQFF.

The chain combines TRBV20-1 with TRBJ1-2; D possibly corresponds to TRBD1 (5 bases). Germline V gene data show CDR1 as DFQATT and CDR2 as SNEGSKA (reference sequence). The CDR3 has 12 residues. DNA of the CDR3: TGCAGCCCGGGGGGGACTAACTATGGCTACACCTTC. It codes for CSPGGTNYGYTF.

This sequence joins TRBV7-6 and TRBJ2-7; the match to TRBD2 covers 9 bases. The CDR3 extends over 14 amino acids. J lost 6 bases, V lost 5 bases, and 8 bases had no gene match. The germline CDR1 and CDR2 sequences are SGHVS and FNYEAQ. CDR3 bases: TGTGCCAGCAGCGTGGGACTAGCCACCCTCGAGCAGTACTTC. Its protein is CASSVGLATLEQYF.

The chain has TRBV20-1 and TRBJ2-3; TRBD2 agrees at 11 bases. Losses at the gene ends were 3 bases for V and 9 bases for J; bases not matched to a gene: 8. The CDR3 runs 14 residues. Germline loops: CDR1 DFQATT, CDR2 SNEGSKA (reference sequence). The CDR3 DNA sequence: TGCAGTGCTAGGCTAGCGGGGGGTTATGGCACGCAGTATTTT. Residues: CSARLAGGYGTQYF.

The V call is TRBV7-6, the J call TRBJ2-1; D is possibly TRBD1 or TRBD2 (5 bases each). V shed 1 base and J shed 9 bases, with 16 bases lying between them. Germline CDR1 is SGHVS and CDR2 is FNYEAQ. The CDR3 length is 15 residues. The CDR3 DNA reads TGTGCCAGCAGCTTAGAGGCGGTGTTTGGGGGTGAGCAGTTCTTC. Translation: CASSLEAVFGGEQFF.

The genes are TRBV2 and TRBJ2-2; no clear D gene. V gave up 1 base and J gave up 1 base, with 4 bases separating them. Per the germline V gene, CDR1 is SNHLY and CDR2 is FYNNEI. The CDR3 consists of 14 residues. Here the CDR3 reads CASSEGGNTGELFF. The CDR3 region has the DNA TGTGCCAGCAGTGAAGGAGGGAACACCGGGGAGCTGTTTTTT.

The chain has TRBV14 and TRBJ2-3; D gene unclear. V shed 1 base and J shed 4 bases, with 9 bases lying between them. The CDR3 length is 14 residues. The V gene's germline CDR1 is SGHDN and CDR2 FVKESK. The CDR3: CASSQVRQADTQYF. The DNA of the CDR3 is TGTGCCAGCAGCCAAGTCCGGCAGGCAGATACGCAGTATTTT.

This clonotype was seen a handful of times. This chain uses TRBV6-5 with TRBJ2-1, with 10 bases identical to TRBD1. The CDR3 is made up of 12 amino acids. J gave up 9 bases and V 8 bases, and 4 bases lay outside the gene matches. CDR1 and CDR2 (germline): MNHEY, SVGAGI. The CDR3 region is CASGQGVGEQFF. For the CDR3, the DNA is TGTGCCAGCGGACAGGGGGTAGGTGAGCAGTTCTTC.

There are a few counts of this clonotype. The rearrangement joins TRBV4-1 to TRBJ2-1; TRBD2 matches at 15 bases. The germline V gene encodes CDR1 MGHRA and CDR2 YSYEKL. The CDR3 covers 18 residues. V lost 4 bases and J lost 8; bases outside the gene matches: 12. The CDR3 spells CASSPQGLAGGLGYEQFF. For the CDR3, the DNA is TGCGCCAGCAGCCCGCAGGGACTAGCGGGAGGATTGGGGTATGAGCAGTTCTTC.

This clonotype showed up just a few times. The V and J genes are TRBV7-9 and TRBJ1-3; D gene uncertain. The V end was cut by 5 bases, the J end by 8 bases, with 10 bases between. Germline assignment: CDR1 SEHNR and CDR2 FQNEAQ (reference sequence). CDR3 length equals 12 residues. The CDR3 sequence is CASSPVGYTIYF. CDR3 DNA sequence: TGTGCCAGCAGCCCCGTCGGATACACCATATATTTT.

This clonotype came up a few times. This chain links TRBV4-3 with TRBJ2-7; D may be TRBD2 (6 bases). The ends were cut back, 0 bases at V and 1 base at J, with 16 bases in the middle. The CDR3 is made up of 17 amino acids. Germline lookup yields CDR1 LGHNA and CDR2 YSLEER. The CDR3 loop is CASSQDHGDWRSYEQYF. CDR3 coding DNA: TGCGCCAGCAGCCAAGATCATGGGGACTGGAGATCCTACGAGCAGTACTTC.

The V call is TRBV7-9, the J call TRBJ2-1; TRBD1 matches 11 bases. CDR3 length: 16 residues. Germline V gives CDR1 SEHNR, CDR2 FQNEAQ (reference sequence). V lost 5 bases and J lost 8; bases outside the gene matches: 11. This CDR3 reads CASSLGMGTGGHEQFF. CDR3 coding DNA: TGTGCCAGCAGCCTAGGAATGGGGACAGGGGGTCATGAGCAGTTCTTC.

This clonotype came up a few times. The V call is TRBV5-1, the J call TRBJ2-5; the match to TRBD1 covers 8 bases. The V and J ends lost 0 bases and 2 bases, in that order; junction bases with no gene match: 6. The germline V gene encodes CDR1 SGHRS and CDR2 YFSETQ. The CDR3 extends over 16 amino acids. CDR3 DNA sequence: TGCGCCAGCAGCTTGGGGGACAGGTGGGGTCAAGAGACCCAGTACTTC. The encoded protein is CASSLGDRWGQETQYF.

This clonotype has just a few counts. The chain is built from TRBV6-5 and TRBJ2-7; D may be TRBD2 (5 bases). Germline CDR1 and CDR2: MNHEY and SVGAGI. CDR3 size: 13 residues. Trimming pared 5 bases from V and 5 bases from J, leaving 13 bases between. In DNA, the CDR3 is TGTGCCAGCAGTCGGGGAGATGGCGACGAGCAGTACTTC. Translation: CASSRGDGDEQYF.

The CDR3 protein is CSAWDRGYNEQFF. In DNA, the CDR3 is TGCAGCGCCTGGGACAGGGGTTACAATGAGCAGTTCTTC. The chain links TRBV29-1 to TRBJ2-1, with 10 bases aligning to TRBD1. The germline V gene encodes CDR1 SQVTM and CDR2 ANQGSEA. The CDR3 spans 13 residues. The V gene end was trimmed by 7 bases and the J gene end by 4 bases; junction bases not matched to a gene: 4.

This clonotype occurred a few times. This chain links TRBV12-3 or TRBV12-4 with TRBJ1-2; 10 bases agree with TRBD1. The junction had 1 base not matched to a gene; V was cut back by 3 bases and J by 3 bases. The CDR3 has 14 amino acids. Here the CDR3 reads CASSLDRGYYGYTF. The DNA for the CDR3 is TGTGCCAGCAGTTTGGACAGGGGGTACTATGGCTACACCTTC.